Below are 11 T cell receptor beta chains sequenced from a single sample in a study of T cell responses to AZD1222 COVID-19 vaccine. The table came from immunoSEQ multiplex PCR; TCRdb's copy has only in-frame clones and leaves some out. The data contain about 70,000 clones, roughly 90% of them singletons. The sequencing here drew on peripheral blood, taken on day 0 of MenACWY control vaccination. The receptors shown here come from an adult in good health.

The chain employs TRBV4-1 and TRBJ2-5; TRBD2 aligns across 15 bases. From germline, CDR1 is MGHRA and CDR2 YSYEKL. V lost 6 bases to trimming and J lost 4 bases; unmatched junction nucleotides: 6. The CDR3 has 16 residues. This chain's CDR3 is CASRHPGLAGGETQYF. The CDR3 DNA is TGCGCCAGCAGGCACCCGGGACTAGCGGGGGGAGAGACCCAGTACTTC.

This rearrangement joins TRBV7-2 to TRBJ1-1; 10 nucleotides match TRBD1. Germline assignment: CDR1 SGHTA and CDR2 FQGNSA. Losses at the gene ends were 5 bases for V and 4 bases for J; bases not matched to a gene: 13. The CDR3 sequence is 17 residues long. The CDR3 loop is CASSPRQGAQSGTEAFF. The CDR3 DNA sequence: TGTGCCAGCAGCCCCAGACAGGGGGCGCAAAGTGGCACTGAAGCTTTCTTT. Combining the CDR3 with reference TRBV7-2 and TRBJ1-1 gives the whole variable domain GAGVSQSPSNKVTEKGKDVELRCDPISGHTALYWYRQSLGQGLEFLIYFQGNSAPDKSGLPSDRFSAERTGGSVSTLTIQRTQQEDSAVYLCASSPRQGAQSGTEAFFGQGTRLTVV.

V is TRBV20-1 and J is TRBJ1-2, with TRBD1 as a possible D gene (5 bases). Trimming pared 4 bases from V and 4 bases from J, leaving 7 bases between. The CDR3 loop spans 11 amino acids. Per the germline V gene, CDR1 is DFQATT and CDR2 is SNEGSKA (reference sequence). The CDR3 reads CSAIGTYGYTF. The CDR3 bases are TGCAGTGCTATCGGGACCTATGGCTACACCTTC.

The rearrangement uses TRBV7-2 and TRBJ1-5; TRBD1 matches 8 bases. The germline CDR1 and CDR2 sequences are SGHTA and FQGNSA. The junction had 10 bases not matched to a gene; V was cut back by 5 bases and J by 7 bases. The length of the CDR3 is 15 residues. This CDR3 reads CASSGRTGRDQPQHF. The CDR3 DNA sequence: TGTGCCAGCAGCGGGCGGACAGGGAGGGACCAGCCCCAGCATTTT.

The chain joins TRBV6-5 to TRBJ2-5; D tentatively fits TRBD1 or TRBD2 (7 bases each). CDR3 length: 13 residues. Germline CDR1 and CDR2: MNHEY and SVGAGI. Trimming took 6 bases from V and 5 from J, leaving 13 bases between them. The CDR3: CASRIQGGETQYF. CDR3 nucleotide sequence: TGTGCCAGCAGGATCCAGGGGGGGGAGACCCAGTACTTC.

This chain uses TRBV9 with TRBJ1-2; D call uncertain. The V end was cut by 4 bases, the J end by 4 bases, with 11 bases between. Germline-derived CDR1 and CDR2 are SGDLS and YYNGEE. CDR3 length: 13 amino acids. In DNA form, the CDR3 reads TGTGCCAGCAGCCCACGGAACCCCTATGGCTACACCTTC. Protein sequence: CASSPRNPYGYTF.

This rearrangement joins TRBV27 to TRBJ2-1; 11 bases are shared with TRBD2. The CDR3 sequence is 12 residues long. J was trimmed by 16 bases and V by 5 bases; bases with no gene match: 7. Looked up from germline, CDR1 is MNHEY and CDR2 is SMNVEV (reference sequence). CDR3 bases: TGTGCCAGCAGTCCCCTAGCGGGGGGCGAATTCTTC. It specifies CASSPLAGGEFF.

The rearrangement uses TRBV27 and TRBJ1-5, with D unclear. The CDR3 runs 14 residues. Deletions cut 2 bases from V and 0 bases from J, with 5 bases between. The germline CDR1 and CDR2 sequences are MNHEY and SMNVEV (reference sequence). The chain's CDR3 is CASSLHLSNQPQHF. DNA of the CDR3: TGTGCCAGCAGTTTACACCTTAGCAATCAGCCCCAGCATTTT.

This clone appeared a single time. The chain combines TRBV7-9 with TRBJ1-6, with TRBD1 matching over 11 bases. The CDR3 has 15 amino acids. CDR1 is SEHNR and CDR2 is FQNEAQ in the germline V gene (reference sequence). J lost 7 bases, V lost 3 bases, and 2 bases had no gene match. CDR3 protein: CASSLGDRGNSPLHF. DNA for the CDR3: TGTGCCAGCAGCTTGGGGGACAGGGGGAATTCACCCCTCCACTTT.

The V and J genes are TRBV14 and TRBJ2-7; maybe TRBD1 (5 bases). Trimming shortened V by 8 bases and J by 1 base, and 18 bases separated the two germline ends. This CDR3 region has 15 residues. CDR1 is SGHDN, CDR2 FVKESK, per germline. The CDR3 nucleotides are TGTGCCAGCGCCGACCCAGACAGCCTATCCTACGAGCAGTACTTC. Translation: CASADPDSLSYEQYF.

The chain joins TRBV6-5 to TRBJ1-1; no clear D. In germline, CDR1 is MNHEY, CDR2 SVGAGI. V was trimmed by 7 bases and J by 0 bases, leaving 15 bases between them. The CDR3 consists of 15 residues. The CDR3 region has the DNA TGTGCCAGCAAGTTGGCGTATCTAATGAACACTGAAGCTTTCTTT. It is translated as CASKLAYLMNTEAFF.